Below are 12 T cell receptor beta chains sequenced from a single sample in a study of T cell clonality in common variable immunodeficiency. This table comes from immunoSEQ multiplex PCR, and its TCRdb copy is limited to in-frame clones, with some not included. This sample has about 59,000 clones, each found more than once. Material: peripheral blood mononuclear cells. These receptors were obtained from a person aged 18 to 75 in good health.

In its sample, this clone was seen many times. The read ends 3 residues early relative to the CDR3; the germline J gene fills the gap. The chain carries TRBV5-1 and TRBJ2-5; possible D gene TRBD1, 5 bases. CDR3 size: 13 residues. Germline CDR1 SGHRS, CDR2 YFSETQ. V lost 3 bases to trimming and J lost 2 bases, with 8 bases between them. The CDR3 bases that were read are TGCGCCAGCAGCTCAGGGATTCAAGAGACC. It codes for CASSSGIQET. In full, the CDR3 is CASSSGIQETQYF.

This clone was seen ten or more times. The sequenced CDR3 bases are TGCGCCAGCAGCCTTGACTCCACTTTTGGAAACACC. It translates to CASSLDSTFGNT. The CDR3 in its entirety is CASSLDSTFGNTIYF. The rearrangement uses TRBV5-1 and TRBJ1-3; the D is unclear. The read gets to within 3 residues of the CDR3 end, and the germline J gene fills in the rest. CDR1 and CDR2 (germline): SGHRS, YFSETQ. Trimming cost V 4 bases and J 3 bases, with 14 bases left between them. The CDR3 contains 15 residues.

This clone was seen repeatedly, ten times or more. Read coverage stops 3 residues before the CDR3 terminus; the germline J gene supplies the remainder. This sequence joins TRBV20-1 and TRBJ1-1, with TRBD1 as a possible D gene (5 bases). The CDR3 sequence is 14 residues long. Germline CDR1 reads DFQATT; CDR2 reads SNEGSKA (reference sequence). V lost 3 bases and J lost 4, with 15 bases in between. The sequenced CDR3 bases are TGCAGTGCTAGTAGGGACTTACAAGGCACTGAA. This translates into CSASRDLQGTE. The full CDR3 sequence reads CSASRDLQGTEAFF.

This clone was recorded many times. The missing CDR3 end, 3 residues past where the read stops, is filled in from the germline J gene. The rearrangement joins TRBV11-3 to TRBJ2-1, with 8 bases that match TRBD2. Germline V lookup: CDR1 SGHNT, CDR2 YENEEA. Trimming at V came to 0 bases and at J to 3 bases, leaving 1 base not matched to a gene. CDR3 length: 15 residues. CDR3 DNA, as far as it was read: TGTGCCAGCAGCTTAGAAAGCGGGGGCTACAATGAG. It specifies CASSLESGGYNE. In full, the CDR3 is CASSLESGGYNEQFF.

In this sample, this clone turned up many times. The read ends 3 residues shy of where the CDR3 ends; the end is completed using the germline J gene. The chain links TRBV5-6 to TRBJ1-2; D may be TRBD1 (6 bases). The CDR3 has 14 residues. CDR1 and CDR2 (germline): SGHDT, YYEEEE. Trimming pared 5 bases from V and 5 bases from J, leaving 16 bases between. CDR3 sequence: CASSPDRRAYGYTF. The sequenced part of the CDR3 DNA is TGTGCCAGCAGTCCGGACAGACGAGCTTATGGC.

This clone has ten or more counts. Coverage ceases 3 residues before the CDR3 finishes, and the germline J gene fills in the end. Other DNA sequences in the same sample also yield this CDR3. The J gene is TRBJ2-3, the V gene TRBV5-1; the D gene is possibly TRBD2 (6 bases). The germline V and J ends were trimmed by 5 bases and 3 bases, with 28 bases remaining between them. Germline assignment: CDR1 SGHRS and CDR2 YFSETQ. CDR3 length: 19 residues. The chain's CDR3 is CASSSAPDLLASTTDTQYF. The DNA read from the CDR3 is TGCGCCAGCAGTTCCGCACCCGATCTACTAGCTTCGACGACAGATACG.

This clone was counted many times. From the germline J gene comes the end of the CDR3, since the read stops 3 residues before it. Other DNA sequences in the sample encode the same CDR3. The J gene is TRBJ2-7, the V gene TRBV13; TRBD2 might be the D (6 bases). The germline V and J ends were trimmed by 5 bases and 6 bases, with 17 bases remaining between them. This CDR3 contains 14 residues. CDR1 and CDR2 (germline): PRHDT, FYEKMQ (reference sequence). The CDR3 sequence is CASSQGLVPSEQYF. The sequenced CDR3 bases are TGTGCCAGCAGCCAGGGACTCGTCCCCAGCGAG.

The table lists this clone with many counts. Read sequence stops 3 residues before the CDR3 end, and the germline J gene provides the missing end. The V call is TRBV5-1, the J call TRBJ2-5, with D perhaps TRBD1 (7 bases). CDR3 size: 13 residues. Trimming removed 4 bases from V and 4 bases from J, with 11 bases in between. CDR1 and CDR2 (germline): SGHRS, YFSETQ. The sequenced part of the CDR3 DNA is TGCGCCAGCAGCCTGCAGGGGGGAGAGACC. It codes for CASSLQGGET. The CDR3 in its entirety is CASSLQGGETQYF.

This clone occurred many times. The read gets to within 3 residues of the CDR3 end, and the germline J gene fills in the rest. This chain joins TRBV18 and TRBJ1-1, with 7 bases that match TRBD1. Germline values: CDR1 KGHSH, CDR2 LQKENI. This CDR3 is built from 14 residues. V shed 3 bases and J 1 base; nucleotides not matched to a gene: 2. The CDR3 DNA, read in part, is TGTGCCAGCTCACCCCGGGACAGGAACACTGAA. Residues: CASSPRDRNTE. The whole CDR3 sequence is CASSPRDRNTEAFF.

This clone was counted ten times or more. The read ends 3 residues early relative to the CDR3; the germline J gene fills the gap. The V call is TRBV4-1, the J call TRBJ2-1; TRBD2 matches 8 bases. The CDR3 spans 18 residues. CDR1 is MGHRA, CDR2 YSYEKL, per germline. The junction had 13 bases not matched to a gene; V was cut back by 3 bases and J by 3 bases. The CDR3 sequence is CASSQANLGGRIYNEQFF. The sequenced part of the CDR3 DNA is TGCGCCAGCAGCCAGGCGAATCTAGGCGGGAGGATCTACAATGAG.

This clone has a count of ten or more. With the read ending 3 residues before the CDR3 end, the germline J gene is used to fill in that end. J is TRBJ2-7 and V is TRBV4-2; 7 bases fit TRBD2. Trimming cost V 4 bases and J 2 bases; bases outside gene matches: 5. The CDR3 is made up of 14 amino acids. The germline V gene encodes CDR1 LGHNA and CDR2 YNFKEQ. The CDR3 loop is CASSLSSGTYEQYF. CDR3 DNA, as far as it was read: TGTGCCAGCAGCCTATCTAGCGGTACCTACGAG.

Ten or more counts support this clone. CDR3 bases read: TGCAGTGCTAGAGATCCGGGGGGCCGCAATGAG. Protein: CSARDPGGRNE. The complete CDR3 sequence is CSARDPGGRNEQFF. The V gene is TRBV20-1, the J gene TRBJ2-1, with a weak D call TRBD2 (7 bases). From the germline J gene comes the end of the CDR3, since the read stops 3 residues before it. The CDR3 covers 14 residues. Germline CDR1 reads DFQATT; CDR2 reads SNEGSKA (reference sequence). V dropped 0 bases and J dropped 6 bases, with 12 bases sitting between them.